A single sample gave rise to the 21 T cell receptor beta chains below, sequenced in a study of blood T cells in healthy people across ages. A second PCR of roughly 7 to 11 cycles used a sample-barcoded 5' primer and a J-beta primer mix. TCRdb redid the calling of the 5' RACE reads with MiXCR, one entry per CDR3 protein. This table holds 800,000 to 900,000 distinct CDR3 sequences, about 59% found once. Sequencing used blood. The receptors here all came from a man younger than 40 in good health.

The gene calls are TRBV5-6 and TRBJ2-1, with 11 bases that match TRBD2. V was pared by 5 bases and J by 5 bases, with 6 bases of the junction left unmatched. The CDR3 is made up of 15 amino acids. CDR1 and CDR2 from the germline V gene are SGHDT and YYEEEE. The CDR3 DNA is TGTGCCAGCAGTTCAACTAGCGGGGGAAACAATGAGCAGTTCTTC. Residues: CASSSTSGGNNEQFF.

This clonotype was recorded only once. The CDR3, as DNA: TGCGGTGTTAGTACTAGCGGTAATGAGCAGTTCTTC. This sequence encodes CGVSTSGNEQFF. V usage is TRBV20-1 and J usage is TRBJ2-1, with 8 bases matching TRBD2. The germline V gene has CDR1 DFQATT and CDR2 SNEGSKA (reference sequence). The CDR3 sequence is 12 residues long.

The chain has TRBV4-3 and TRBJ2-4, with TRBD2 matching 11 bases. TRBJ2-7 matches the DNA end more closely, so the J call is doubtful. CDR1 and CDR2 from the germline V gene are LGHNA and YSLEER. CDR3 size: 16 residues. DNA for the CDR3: TGCGCCAGCAGCCAAGGGTTAGCGGGGGGGTTGTACGAGCAGTACTTC. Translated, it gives CASSQGLAGGLYEQYF.

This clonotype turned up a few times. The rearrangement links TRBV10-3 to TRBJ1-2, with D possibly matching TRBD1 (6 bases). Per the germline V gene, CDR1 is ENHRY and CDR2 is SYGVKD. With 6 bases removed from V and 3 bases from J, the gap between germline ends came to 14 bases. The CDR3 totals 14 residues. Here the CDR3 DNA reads TGTGCCATCAGGCCACAGGGTATTGACTATGGCTACACCTTC. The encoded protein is CAIRPQGIDYGYTF.

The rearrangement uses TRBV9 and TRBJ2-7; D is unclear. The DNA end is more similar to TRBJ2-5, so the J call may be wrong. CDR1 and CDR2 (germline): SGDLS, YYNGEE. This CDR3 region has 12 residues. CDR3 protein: CASSVSEETQYF. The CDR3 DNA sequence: TGTGCCAGCAGCGTTAGTGAGGAGACCCAGTACTTC.

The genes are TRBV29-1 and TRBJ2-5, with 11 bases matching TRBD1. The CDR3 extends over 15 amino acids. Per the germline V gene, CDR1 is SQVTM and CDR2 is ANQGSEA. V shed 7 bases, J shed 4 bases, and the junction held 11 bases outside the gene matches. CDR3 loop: CSAKGTGQGAETQYF. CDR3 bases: TGCAGCGCGAAAGGTACCGGACAGGGGGCAGAGACCCAGTACTTC.

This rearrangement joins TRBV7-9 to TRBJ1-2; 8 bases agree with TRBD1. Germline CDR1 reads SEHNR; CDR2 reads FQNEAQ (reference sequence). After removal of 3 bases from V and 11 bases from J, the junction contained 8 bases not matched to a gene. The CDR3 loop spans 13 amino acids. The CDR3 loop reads CASSFRDRTPYTF. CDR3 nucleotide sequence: TGTGCCAGCAGCTTCCGGGACAGGACTCCTTACACCTTC.

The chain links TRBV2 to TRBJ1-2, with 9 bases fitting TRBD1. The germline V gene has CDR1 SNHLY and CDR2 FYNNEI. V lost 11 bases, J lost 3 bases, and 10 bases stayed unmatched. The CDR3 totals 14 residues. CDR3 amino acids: CAGWKDRGDYGYTF. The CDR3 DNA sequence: TGTGCCGGTTGGAAGGACAGGGGAGACTATGGCTACACCTTC.

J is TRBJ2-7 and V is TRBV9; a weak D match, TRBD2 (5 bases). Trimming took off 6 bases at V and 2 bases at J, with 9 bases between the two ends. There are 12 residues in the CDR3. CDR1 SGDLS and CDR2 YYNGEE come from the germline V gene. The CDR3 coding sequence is TGTGCCAGCAACGAGGGAACCTACGAGCAGTACTTC. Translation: CASNEGTYEQYF.

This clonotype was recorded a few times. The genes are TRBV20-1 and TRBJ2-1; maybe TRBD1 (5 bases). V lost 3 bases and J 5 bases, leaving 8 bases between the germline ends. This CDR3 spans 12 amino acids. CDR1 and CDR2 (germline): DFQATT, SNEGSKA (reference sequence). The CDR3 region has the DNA TGCAGTGCTAGGGGGCTTAACAATGAGCAGTTCTTC. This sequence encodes CSARGLNNEQFF.

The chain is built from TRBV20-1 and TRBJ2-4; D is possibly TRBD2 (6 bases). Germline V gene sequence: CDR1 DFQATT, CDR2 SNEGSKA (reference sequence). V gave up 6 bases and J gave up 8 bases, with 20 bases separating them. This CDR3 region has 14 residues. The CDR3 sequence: CSAPGGAVGDIQYF. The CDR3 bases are TGCAGTGCCCCTGGCGGGGCGGTGGGGGACATTCAGTACTTC.

The CDR3 DNA sequence: TGCAGTGCTTCTAGCGGAAATACGCAGTATTTT. As protein: CSASSGNTQYF. The chain links TRBV20-1 to TRBJ2-3, with 7 bases aligning to TRBD2. Per germline, CDR1 DFQATT and CDR2 SNEGSKA (reference sequence). This CDR3 is 11 amino acids long. The V and J ends lost 5 bases and 7 bases, in that order; junction bases with no gene match: 3.

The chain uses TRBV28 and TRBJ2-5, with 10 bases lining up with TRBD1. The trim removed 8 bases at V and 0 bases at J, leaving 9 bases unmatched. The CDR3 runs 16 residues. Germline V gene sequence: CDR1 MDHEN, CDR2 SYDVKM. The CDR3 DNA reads TGTGCCAGCCGGGACAGGGGTTACCGAAACCAAGAGACCCAGTACTTC. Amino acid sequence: CASRDRGYRNQETQYF.

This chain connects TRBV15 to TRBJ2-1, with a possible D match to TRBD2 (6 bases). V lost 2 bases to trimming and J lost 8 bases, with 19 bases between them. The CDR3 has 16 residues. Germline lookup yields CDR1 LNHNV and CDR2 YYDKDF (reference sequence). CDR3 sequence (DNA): TGTGCCACCAGCAGAAACGCTCGCGGGATCAGCGATGAGCAGTTCTTC. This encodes CATSRNARGISDEQFF.

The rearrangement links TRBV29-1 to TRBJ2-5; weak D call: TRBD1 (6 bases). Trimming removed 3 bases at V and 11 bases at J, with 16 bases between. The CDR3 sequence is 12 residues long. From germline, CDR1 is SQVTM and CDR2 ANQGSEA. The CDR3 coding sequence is TGCAGCGTTGAGGACAGCCCCCACGGGCAGTACTTC. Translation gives CSVEDSPHGQYF.

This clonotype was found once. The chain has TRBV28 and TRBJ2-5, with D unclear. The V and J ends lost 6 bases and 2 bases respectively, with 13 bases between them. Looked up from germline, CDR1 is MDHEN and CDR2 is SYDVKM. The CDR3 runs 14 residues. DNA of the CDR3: TGTGCCAGCAGCCCCGAAAAGGAACAAGAGACCCAGTACTTC. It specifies CASSPEKEQETQYF.

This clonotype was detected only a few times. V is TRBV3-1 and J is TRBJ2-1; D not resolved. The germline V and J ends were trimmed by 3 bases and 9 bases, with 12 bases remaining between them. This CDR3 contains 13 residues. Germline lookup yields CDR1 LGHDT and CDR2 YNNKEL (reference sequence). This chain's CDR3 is CASSHASVGEQFF. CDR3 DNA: TGTGCCAGCAGCCACGCCTCCGTGGGTGAGCAGTTCTTC.

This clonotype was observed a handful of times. CDR3 DNA: TGCAGCATCCGGACAGGGATCATCGACGAGCAGTACTTC. It specifies CSIRTGIIDEQYF. This chain connects TRBV29-1 to TRBJ2-7; TRBD1 agrees at 8 bases. Germline V gene lookup returns CDR1 SQVTM and CDR2 ANQGSEA. V shed 8 bases, J shed 5 bases, and the junction held 11 bases outside the gene matches. The CDR3 extends over 13 amino acids.

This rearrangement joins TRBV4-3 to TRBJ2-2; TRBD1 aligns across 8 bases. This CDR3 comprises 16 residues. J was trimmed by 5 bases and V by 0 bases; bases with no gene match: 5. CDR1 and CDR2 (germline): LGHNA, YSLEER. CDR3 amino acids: CASSQDNRGSTGELFF. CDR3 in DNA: TGCGCCAGCAGCCAAGATAACAGGGGGTCGACCGGGGAGCTGTTTTTT.

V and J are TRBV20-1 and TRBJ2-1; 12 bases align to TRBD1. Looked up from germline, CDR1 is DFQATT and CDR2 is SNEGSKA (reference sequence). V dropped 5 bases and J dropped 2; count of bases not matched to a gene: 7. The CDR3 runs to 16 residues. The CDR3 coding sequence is TGCAGTGCTCCCTTAGGGACAGGGGGCACCTACAATGAGCAGTTCTTC. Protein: CSAPLGTGGTYNEQFF.

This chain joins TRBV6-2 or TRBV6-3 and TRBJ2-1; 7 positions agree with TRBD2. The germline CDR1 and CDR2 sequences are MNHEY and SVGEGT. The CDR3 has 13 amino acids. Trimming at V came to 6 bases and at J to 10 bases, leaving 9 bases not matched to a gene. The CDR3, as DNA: TGTGCCAGCAGCCGGGACTACTCCACCGAGCAGTTCTTC. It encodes CASSRDYSTEQFF.